A selection of T cell receptor beta chains follows, all from one sample in a study of pediatric ulcerative colitis. Generated by immunoSEQ multiplex PCR, the TCRdb table keeps only in-frame clones and is missing some. The table lists roughly 64,000 clones, about 90% of them singletons. Sequencing used blood. The receptor set was obtained from a boy aged 5-17 years with severe ulcerative colitis. Both conserved end residues are part of each CDR3. The D gene is left open where the match is weak. Expanded clones get a size class; other rows say once, few or many, or leave the size out.

clone_size,j_call,v_call,d_call,cdr3_nt,cdr3_aa
.,TRBJ1-1,TRBV11-2,.,TGTGCCAGCAGCTTAGATTACGGGGGCAGGAGCACTGAAGCTTTCTTT,CASSLDYGGRSTEAFF
.,TRBJ2-1,TRBV15,TRBD2,TGTGCCACCAGCAGAGATCGGGCTAGCGGGTACAATGAGCAGTTCTTC,CATSRDRASGYNEQFF
.,TRBJ1-4,TRBV12-5,TRBD1,TGTGCTAGTGGTTTAGGGACAGGGGTTGAAAAACTGTTTTTT,CASGLGTGVEKLFF
.,TRBJ2-7,TRBV7-9,.,TGTGCCAGCAGCCCCGTGGGGGGACCCTACGAGCAGTACTTC,CASSPVGGPYEQYF
few,TRBJ2-5,TRBV7-2,.,TGTGCCAGCAGCATTGCTAGCAGGGAGACCCAGTACTTC,CASSIASRETQYF
.,TRBJ2-7,TRBV27,.,TGTGCCAGCAGTTTAAGGGGGACCTCCTACGAGCAGTACTTC,CASSLRGTSYEQYF
.,TRBJ2-7,TRBV12-5,TRBD1,TGTGCTAGTGGTTCACCACCTGGAGGGACAGGGGGGAACGAGCAGTACTTC,CASGSPPGGTGGNEQYF
.,TRBJ2-3,TRBV28,.,TGTGCCAGCAGTCTTGACTCGTCTAGCACAGATACGCAGTATTTT,CASSLDSSSTDTQYF
many,TRBJ1-5,TRBV30,TRBD1,TGTGCCTGGAGCGGGACAGGTCTCGAGCCCCAGCATTTT,CAWSGTGLEPQHF
.,TRBJ2-1,TRBV2,TRBD2,TGTGCCAGTTCCGGGACTAGCGGCTACAATGAGCAGTTCTTC,CASSGTSGYNEQFF
.,TRBJ2-5,TRBV11-1,TRBD2,TGTGCCAGCACCCCGGGACTAGCGGGAGGTCTAGAGACCCAGTACTTC,CASTPGLAGGLETQYF
.,TRBJ2-7,TRBV7-9,TRBD2,TGTGCCAGCAGCTCTTCGGGAGGGCCCCACGAGCAGTACTTC,CASSSSGGPHEQYF
.,TRBJ2-1,TRBV27,.,TGTGCCAGCAGTGCGCCCTACAATGAGCAGTTCTTC,CASSAPYNEQFF
.,TRBJ2-7,TRBV7-6,.,TGTGCCAGCAGCCGGGACGGCTCCTACGAGCAGTACTTC,CASSRDGSYEQYF
.,TRBJ2-1,TRBV9,TRBD2,TGTGCCAGCAGCGTAGTAGGGCTAGCGGAGACTCACAATGAGCAGTTCTTC,CASSVVGLAETHNEQFF
.,TRBJ2-7,TRBV27,TRBD1,TGTGCCAGCAGTGCCAAACAACAGGGGTTTAACTACGAGCAGTACTTC,CASSAKQQGFNYEQYF
.,TRBJ1-2,TRBV13,.,TGTGCCAGCAGCTTAGGAGGCACAGGATCCAAAAACTATGGCTACACCTTC,CASSLGGTGSKNYGYTF
.,TRBJ1-2,TRBV7-6,TRBD1,TGTGCCAGCAGCTTAGGAGTTGGGGCAGGGGGCAGCTATGGCTACACCTTC,CASSLGVGAGGSYGYTF
few,TRBJ2-7,TRBV7-9,.,TGTGCCAGCACTTATGGCCCCGGACGGGAGCAGTACTTC,CASTYGPGREQYF
.,TRBJ1-4,TRBV11-2,.,TGTGCCAGCAGCTTAGATGTGGGGAATGAAAAACTGTTTTTT,CASSLDVGNEKLFF
.,TRBJ2-5,TRBV9,.,TGTGCCAGCAGCGTAGAAGACAGTAAAGAGACCCAGTACTTC,CASSVEDSKETQYF